This T cell receptor (beta chain) was observed in a study of T cells after yellow fever vaccination. Turning to the study itself: The fractions with low cell numbers were processed using SMART-Seq v4 Ultra Low Input. The study, taken as a whole, reports: Abundant clonotypes from the bulk population could get into FACS-sorted repertoires as contaminants.

TCRdb re-analysed the 5' RACE reads in MiXCR, keeping a single row per CDR3 protein. This sample has approximately 300,000 distinct CDR3 sequences, with around 11% found just once. This clonotype has at least ten counts. What it binds is not known. The CDR3 contains 14 residues. The V and J ends lost 6 bases and 4 bases respectively, with 10 bases between them. The TCR sequence derives from a man aged 18-30 years who received the YFV17D yellow fever vaccine. V usage is TRBV12-3 or TRBV12-4 and J usage is TRBJ2-6; D is perhaps TRBD1 (6 bases). Sequencing was performed on CD4+ T cells sorted from PBMCs, taken 45 days after the yellow fever booster vaccination. CDR3 nucleotides: TGTGCCAGCAGAGACAGGATAGGGGCCAACGTCCTGACTTTC. The encoded protein is CASRDRIGANVLTF.